This is a list of T cell receptor beta chains from one sample in a study of metastatic and nonmetastatic thyroid tumors. TCRdb re-clonotyped the PCR reads through MiXCR. Of about 49,000 clones in the sample, 20% to 25% are singletons; the top ten hold roughly 4.2%. Sequenced sample: blood. The receptors derive from a female donor with papillary thyroid cancer or a benign thyroid nodule (not recorded which). Some clones in this sample may be carry-over from other donors' samples. Each CDR3 is given with its conserved first and last residue. D genes are given only for firm matches. Not every row has a clone size; where given, it reads once, few, many or a size class.

V gene	clone size	D gene	J gene	CDR3 DNA	CDR3 protein
TRBV2	-	-	TRBJ2-3	TGTGCCAGCAGTAGCGGCACAGATACGCAGTATTTT	CASSSGTDTQYF
TRBV30	many	TRBD2	TRBJ2-7	TGTGCCTGGAGTCCCAGCGGGAGGGGGTTAAGGCAGTACTTC	CAWSPSGRGLRQYF
TRBV7-3	-	TRBD1	TRBJ2-3	TGTGCAAGCAGCTTGGGACAGGGTAGCACAGATACGCAGTATTTT	CASSLGQGSTDTQYF
TRBV12-3/TRBV12-4	many	TRBD1	TRBJ2-6	TGTGCCAGCAGCCTACAGGGGGGTTCTGGGGCCAACGTCCTGACTTTC	CASSLQGGSGANVLTF
TRBV6-1	many	-	TRBJ2-7	TGTGCCAGCAGTCACCGAGAGGGGATCAGGGTCAGCGAGCAGTACTTC	CASSHREGIRVSEQYF
TRBV6-2/TRBV6-3	many	-	TRBJ2-3	TGTGCCAGCAGCAAAGGGGGTACCACAGATACGCAGTATTTT	CASSKGGTTDTQYF
TRBV18	many	TRBD2	TRBJ2-1	TGTGCCAGCTCACCCTATAGTAGCGGGAGTCCCCAACTTCGCTACAATGAGCAGTTCTTC	CASSPYSSGSPQLRYNEQFF
TRBV2	-	TRBD2	TRBJ2-7	TGTGCCAGCAATGCTGCGGGAGGGATCGAGCAGTACTTC	CASNAAGGIEQYF
TRBV12-3/TRBV12-4	many	-	TRBJ2-2	TGTGCCAGCAGTTTTGGTGGGGCCACCGGGGAGCTGTTTTTT	CASSFGGATGELFF
TRBV12-3/TRBV12-4	many	-	TRBJ1-1	TGTGCCAGCAGTTTAGTTCAGGGTGAAGCTTTCTTT	CASSLVQGEAFF
TRBV11-2	many	TRBD1	TRBJ1-2	TGTGCCAGCAGCTTAGGACAGGGATCTGGCTACACCTTC	CASSLGQGSGYTF
TRBV20-1	many	TRBD2	TRBJ2-3	TGCAGTGCTACCGATAGCGGGGCTAGCACAGATACGCAGTATTTT	CSATDSGASTDTQYF
TRBV18	many	TRBD1	TRBJ1-1	TGTGCCAGCTCACCAGAGTGGGGACAGCTGAACACTGAAGCTTTCTTT	CASSPEWGQLNTEAFF
TRBV20-1	once	-	TRBJ2-7	TGCAGTGCTAGAGATTCTAACGAGCAGTACTTC	CSARDSNEQYF
TRBV12-3/TRBV12-4	many	-	TRBJ1-1	TGTGCCAGCACCATGACAGTGAACACTGAAGCTTTCTTT	CASTMTVNTEAFF
TRBV28	-	TRBD1	TRBJ1-6	TGTGCCAGCAGACCGCTCGAGGGGGCAGGGTCACCCCTCCACTTT	CASRPLEGAGSPLHF
TRBV3-1	few	TRBD1	TRBJ1-4	TGTGCCAGCGGCCCCGGGACAGGGGGAGAAAAACTGTCTTTT	CASGPGTGGEKLSF
TRBV27	few	TRBD2	TRBJ2-7	TGTGCCAGCAGGGGACTAGCCAGGATGGTGCAGTACTTC	CASRGLARMVQYF
TRBV28	many	TRBD1	TRBJ2-7	TGTGCCAGCAGTGAAGGACAGGGGGAGGGGGAGCAGTACTTC	CASSEGQGEGEQYF
TRBV12-3/TRBV12-4	many	-	TRBJ1-2	TGTGCCAGCAGTTTAGAGGGGCGGGGTGGCTACACCTTC	CASSLEGRGGYTF
TRBV18	-	-	TRBJ2-7	TGTGCCAGCTCCCCGAGTGGTTTGGACTCCTACGAGCAGTACTTC	CASSPSGLDSYEQYF
TRBV4-2	many	-	TRBJ2-7	TGTGCCAGCAGCCCCTATGAGGGTCCCAACGAGCAGTACTTC	CASSPYEGPNEQYF
TRBV11-2	many	-	TRBJ2-2	TGTGCCAGCAGCCGAGGGGTCCGAGCGGTCCACACCGGGGAGCTGTTTTTT	CASSRGVRAVHTGELFF
TRBV28	few	TRBD2	TRBJ2-7	TGTGCCAGCAGTTCACCTCTAGCGGTGGAGGCCTACTGGCAGTACTTC	CASSSPLAVEAYWQYF
TRBV5-1	many	-	TRBJ1-5	TGCGCCAGGTCCTCGGGGGATTCGAGGCAGCCCCAGCATTTT	CARSSGDSRQPQHF
TRBV12-3/TRBV12-4	-	-	TRBJ2-2	TGTCCCAGCAGTTTAGCGACAGAGGGACTCAACACCGGGGAGCTGTTTTTT	CPSSLATEGLNTGELFF
TRBV10-3	many	-	TRBJ2-7	TGTGCCATCAGTGAGTCGACGCAGGCCTACGAGCAGTACTTC	CAISESTQAYEQYF
TRBV11-1	many	-	TRBJ1-5	TGTGCCAGCAGCTTAGGTTCGACTGGTGGAGATCAGCCCCAGCATTTT	CASSLGSTGGDQPQHF
TRBV4-1	many	TRBD2	TRBJ2-7	TGCGCCAGCAGCCAAGAGGGGAGACTAGCGGGTGAGCAGTACTTC	CASSQEGRLAGEQYF
TRBV6-6	-	-	TRBJ1-1	TGTGCCAGCAGTTACTCCTCCAGGGGCACTGAAGCTTTCTTT	CASSYSSRGTEAFF
TRBV11-2	once	-	TRBJ1-6	TGTGCCAGCAGCTCCAAACGAGACCAGGCGCTCTACTCACCCCTCCACTTT	CASSSKRDQALYSPLHF
TRBV7-9	many	-	TRBJ2-5	TGTGCCAGCAGCTTAGAGGGGAGCCCTTTTGAGACCCAGTACTTC	CASSLEGSPFETQYF
TRBV20-1	many	-	TRBJ2-1	TGCAGTGCTAGCGCAAGAAACGGGCCCTACAATGAGCAGTTCTTC	CSASARNGPYNEQFF
TRBV6-5	many	-	TRBJ1-1	TGTGCCAGCAGTTACCCGGGACAAAATGAAGCTTTCTTT	CASSYPGQNEAFF
TRBV20-1	many	-	TRBJ2-1	TGCAGTGTTTCTGAAAACAATGAGCAGTTCTTC	CSVSENNEQFF